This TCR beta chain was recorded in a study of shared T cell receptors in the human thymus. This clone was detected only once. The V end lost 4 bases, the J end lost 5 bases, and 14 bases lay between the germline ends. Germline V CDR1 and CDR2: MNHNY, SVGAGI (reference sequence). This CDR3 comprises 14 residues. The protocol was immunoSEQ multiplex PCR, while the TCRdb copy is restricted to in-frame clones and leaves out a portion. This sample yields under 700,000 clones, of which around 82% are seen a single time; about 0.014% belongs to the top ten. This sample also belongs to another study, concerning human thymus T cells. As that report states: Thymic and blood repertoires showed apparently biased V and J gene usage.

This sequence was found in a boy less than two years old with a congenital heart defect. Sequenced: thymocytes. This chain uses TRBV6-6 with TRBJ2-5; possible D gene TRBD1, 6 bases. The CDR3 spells CASSFRPGEETQYF. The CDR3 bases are TGTGCCAGCAGTTTCCGACCAGGGGAGGAGACCCAGTACTTC.